These 20 T cell receptor beta chains were sequenced from one sample in a study of blood T cell repertoires in COVID-19. The repertoire was sequenced with immunoSEQ multiplex PCR; TCRdb's copy has only in-frame clones and lacks some. This table has about 180,000 clones, approximately 83% appearing once. Sequencing was performed on peripheral blood. The source of these receptors is a woman between 40 and 55 years old with COVID-19, enrolled during active disease.

This chain uses TRBV28 with TRBJ1-1; D ambiguous. Germline V gives CDR1 MDHEN, CDR2 SYDVKM. V was clipped by 2 bases and J by 5 bases, with 21 bases between them. The CDR3 spans 17 residues. The CDR3 sequence is CASSLDLLQVAGTEAFF. For the CDR3, the DNA is TGTGCCAGCAGTTTAGACCTTCTGCAGGTCGCGGGGACTGAAGCTTTCTTT.

This clone was observed a handful of times. The chain uses TRBV19 and TRBJ1-2, with 10 bases that match TRBD1. Trimming took 4 bases from V and 3 from J; bases not matched to a gene: 8. Germline loops: CDR1 LNHDA, CDR2 SQIVND (reference sequence). This CDR3 contains 16 residues. The CDR3 sequence is CASSTPRTGGYYGYTF. The CDR3 DNA sequence: TGTGCCAGTAGTACCCCCAGGACAGGGGGATACTATGGCTACACCTTC.

The rearrangement links TRBV3-1 (or the pseudogene TRBV3-2) to TRBJ2-7, with TRBD1 identical over 8 bases. V lost 2 bases, J lost 7 bases, and 4 bases stayed unmatched. Germline loops: CDR1 LGHDT, CDR2 YNNKEL (reference sequence). CDR3 length: 13 residues. The DNA for the CDR3 is TGTGCCAGCAGCCAACAGGGGGCAGGTGAGCAGTACTTC. This translates into CASSQQGAGEQYF.

The CDR3 loop reads CASSSRGEEQFF. DNA of the CDR3: TGTGCCAGCAGTTCCCGGGGGGAGGAGCAGTTCTTC. The gene calls are TRBV12-3 or TRBV12-4 and TRBJ2-1, with TRBD2 identical over 7 bases. With V trimmed by 4 bases and J by 10 bases, 4 bases remained unmatched. CDR3 length: 12 amino acids.

The chain joins TRBV28 to TRBJ2-3; D call uncertain. This CDR3 has 12 residues. Germline values: CDR1 MDHEN, CDR2 SYDVKM. Trimming took off 7 bases at V and 1 base at J, with 6 bases between the two ends. The CDR3 DNA reads as TGTGCCAGCAATCGGGGCACAGATACGCAGTATTTT. This codes for CASNRGTDTQYF.

The CDR3: CASSEGGGARNQPQHF. The CDR3 DNA is TGTGCCAGCAGCGAAGGGGGGGGTGCTCGCAATCAGCCCCAGCATTTT. The chain recombines TRBV7-9 with TRBJ1-5; D may be TRBD1 (6 bases). The ends were cut back, 5 bases at V and 2 bases at J, with 16 bases in the middle. The CDR3 contains 16 residues. Germline V gene lookup returns CDR1 SEHNR and CDR2 FQNEAQ (reference sequence).

The chain employs TRBV18 and TRBJ2-5; D might be TRBD2 (6 bases). CDR3 length: 16 residues. The V end lost 6 bases, the J end lost 0 bases, and 17 bases lay between the germline ends. Germline V gene sequence: CDR1 KGHSH, CDR2 LQKENI. This CDR3 reads CASSRLGGAYQETQYF. The CDR3 DNA sequence: TGTGCCAGCTCCCGGCTGGGCGGGGCGTACCAAGAGACCCAGTACTTC.

This clone was seen a single time. V is TRBV29-1 and J is TRBJ2-2, with D maybe TRBD2 (5 bases). V gave up 8 bases and J gave up 7 bases, with 14 bases separating them. CDR3 length: 12 residues. Germline assignment: CDR1 SQVTM and CDR2 ANQGSEA. The CDR3 is CSSGEWSGELFF. The DNA of the CDR3 is TGCAGCTCCGGGGAGTGGAGCGGGGAGCTGTTTTTT.

The chain has TRBV5-1 and TRBJ1-1, with D perhaps matching TRBD1 (5 bases). Germline CDR1 is SGHRS and CDR2 is YFSETQ. Between the trimmed V and J ends, which lost 0 bases and 7 bases, there was a span of 10 bases. CDR3 length: 13 residues. The DNA for the CDR3 is TGCGCCAGCAGCTTGGCCGGGGGATATGAAGCTTTCTTT. Its translation: CASSLAGGYEAFF.

This clone came up a few times. The chain has TRBV5-1 and TRBJ2-7; 7 bases map to TRBD2. After removal of 5 bases from V and 6 bases from J, the junction contained 5 bases not matched to a gene. This CDR3 contains 12 residues. Germline CDR1 is SGHRS and CDR2 is YFSETQ. In nucleotides, the CDR3 is TGCGCCAGCAGTCGTGGGGAGGGCGAGCAGTACTTC. This translates into CASSRGEGEQYF.

This sequence joins TRBV9 and TRBJ2-1; 7 nucleotides match TRBD2. Germline V CDR1 and CDR2: SGDLS, YYNGEE. With 4 bases clipped from V and 15 bases from J, the junction kept 13 bases outside the gene matches. The CDR3 contains 13 residues. CDR3 DNA sequence: TGTGCCAGCAGCCAAAACCCCGGACTAGTTCGGTTCTTC. It yields the protein CASSQNPGLVRFF. The variable domain in full, with the rest retrieved from reference TRBV9 and TRBJ2-1, is DSGVTQTPKHLITATGQRVTLRCSPRSGDLSVYWYQQSLDQGLQFLIQYYNGEERAKGNILERFSAQQFPDLHSELNLSSLELGDSALYFCASSQNPGLVRFFGPGTRLTVL.

The rearrangement uses TRBV27 and TRBJ1-2; D is perhaps TRBD1 (6 bases). Germline values: CDR1 MNHEY, CDR2 SMNVEV (reference sequence). This CDR3 contains 16 residues. The V end was cut by 4 bases, the J end by 4 bases, with 19 bases between. The DNA for the CDR3 is TGTGCCAGCAGTTCCGGGGGGGGCATATCCTTCTATGGCTACACCTTC. The encoded protein is CASSSGGGISFYGYTF.

V gene TRBV18 combines with J gene TRBJ2-7; unclear D gene. With 4 bases removed from V and 2 bases from J, the gap between germline ends came to 12 bases. Germline assignment: CDR1 KGHSH and CDR2 LQKENI. CDR3 length: 14 amino acids. The CDR3 DNA follows: TGTGCCAGCTCACGTCCAGACATCACCTACGAGCAGTACTTC. This encodes CASSRPDITYEQYF.

V usage is TRBV5-4 and J usage is TRBJ2-1; 7 nucleotides align to TRBD1. Germline V gene lookup returns CDR1 SGHNT and CDR2 YYREEE (reference sequence). J lost 3 bases, V lost 5 bases, and 8 bases had no gene match. This CDR3 has 15 amino acids. CDR3 protein: CASSRQGIDYNEQFF. As DNA, the CDR3 is TGTGCCAGCAGTCGACAGGGTATAGACTACAATGAGCAGTTCTTC.

In DNA form, the CDR3 reads TGTGCCAGCAGTTACGAAGGGACAGCACCAGATACGCAGTATTTT. As protein: CASSYEGTAPDTQYF. The chain employs TRBV6-5 and TRBJ2-3; 7 nucleotides match TRBD1. The germline gives CDR1 MNHEY, CDR2 SVGAGI. V lost 2 bases to trimming and J lost 4 bases; unmatched junction nucleotides: 6. This CDR3 contains 15 residues.

The chain recombines TRBV5-1 with TRBJ2-7, with D possibly being TRBD2 (6 bases). Germline V CDR1 and CDR2: SGHRS, YFSETQ. V was clipped by 0 bases and J by 5 bases, with 6 bases between them. This CDR3 is 12 amino acids long. CDR3 bases: TGCGCCAGCAGCTTGGGGGGGGACGAGCAGTACTTC. Residues: CASSLGGDEQYF. Looking up the rest from reference TRBV5-1 and TRBJ2-7 gives the full variable domain: KAGVTQTPRYLIKTRGQQVTLSCSPISGHRSVSWYQQTPGQGLQFLFEYFSETQRNKGNFPGRFSGRQFSNSRSEMNVSTLELGDSALYLCASSLGGDEQYFGPGTRLTVT.

The chain is built from TRBV2 and TRBJ2-7, with 11 bases matching TRBD1. Per germline, CDR1 SNHLY and CDR2 FYNNEI. Germline trimming cut 7 bases from V and 0 bases from J; bases unmatched to any gene: 8. The CDR3 length is 16 residues. This CDR3 reads CASTPGTGGTSYEQYF. CDR3 bases: TGTGCCAGCACCCCGGGGACAGGGGGTACCTCCTACGAGCAGTACTTC.

This chain's CDR3 is CASGGAVGYYEQYF. In DNA, the CDR3 is TGTGCCAGCGGGGGGGCCGTCGGTTACTACGAGCAGTACTTC. The rearrangement links TRBV27 to TRBJ2-7, with a tentative D call TRBD2 (7 bases). Germline assignment: CDR1 MNHEY and CDR2 SMNVEV (reference sequence). Trimming left V 8 bases short and J 3 bases short, with 17 bases between. The CDR3 has 14 residues.

The gene calls are TRBV7-9 and TRBJ2-5; 7 nucleotides match TRBD2. The CDR3 sequence is 15 residues long. Germline lookup yields CDR1 SEHNR and CDR2 FQNEAQ (reference sequence). J lost 7 bases, V lost 1 base, and 9 bases had no gene match. The CDR3 loop is CASSLVPAGTWTQYF. Here the CDR3 DNA reads TGTGCCAGCAGCTTAGTGCCAGCGGGAACATGGACCCAGTACTTC.

This clone was detected a few times. The sample contains more than one DNA sequence encoding this CDR3. The rearrangement uses TRBV28 and TRBJ1-3; tentative D call: TRBD1 (5 bases). V lost 6 bases and J lost 3, with 12 bases in between. This CDR3 is 14 amino acids long. CDR1 and CDR2 (germline): MDHEN, SYDVKM. The CDR3 loop is CASSSTGVGNTIYF. CDR3 nucleotides: TGTGCCAGCAGCTCGACGGGGGTTGGAAACACCATATATTTT.